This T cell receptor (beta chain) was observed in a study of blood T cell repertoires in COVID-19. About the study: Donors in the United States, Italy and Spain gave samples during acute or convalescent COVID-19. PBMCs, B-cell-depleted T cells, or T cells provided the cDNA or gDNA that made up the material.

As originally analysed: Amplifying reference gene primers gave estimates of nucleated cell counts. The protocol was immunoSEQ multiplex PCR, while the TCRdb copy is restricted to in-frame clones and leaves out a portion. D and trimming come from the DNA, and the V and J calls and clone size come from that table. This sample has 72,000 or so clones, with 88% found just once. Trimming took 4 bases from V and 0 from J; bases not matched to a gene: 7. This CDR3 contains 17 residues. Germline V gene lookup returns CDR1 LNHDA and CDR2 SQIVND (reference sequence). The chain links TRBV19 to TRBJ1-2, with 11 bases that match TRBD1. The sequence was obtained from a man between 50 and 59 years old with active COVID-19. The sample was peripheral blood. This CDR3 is CASSRWTGGPTNYGYTF. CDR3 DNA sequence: TGTGCCAGTAGTAGATGGACAGGGGGCCCAACTAACTATGGCTACACCTTC.